These T cell receptor beta chains were read from a single sample in a study of CD8 T cell repertoires and HIV-1 epitope variants. The protocol was immunoSEQ multiplex PCR, while the TCRdb copy is restricted to in-frame clones and leaves out a portion. The sample has a few thousand clones; roughly 69% are singletons. No antigen has been identified for these receptors. Sequenced sample: cultured CD8+ T cells derived from PBMCs. The source of these receptors is a male donor with HIV. Both conserved end residues are part of each CDR3. Fields, in order: CDR3 protein, CDR3 DNA, clone size, D gene, J gene, V gene, CDR3 length. A D gene is named only where the DNA matches it firmly. Not all rows give a size; the values are once, few, many and, for expanded clones, a class.

CATAWDVPNEQFF TGTGCCACAGCATGGGACGTCCCCAATGAGCAGTTCTTC NA NA TRBJ2-1 TRBV28 13
CASSYTSGGDNEQFF TGTGCCAGCAGCTACACTAGCGGGGGGGACAATGAGCAGTTCTTC NA TRBD2 TRBJ2-1 TRBV4-2 15
CASSKGAGAGGFNQPQHF TGTGCCAGCAGCAAAGGGGCTGGAGCAGGGGGCTTCAATCAGCCCCAGCATTTT NA NA TRBJ1-5 TRBV21-1 18
CASSLGLAPQTQYF TGTGCCAGCAGCTTGGGACTAGCACCCCAGACCCAGTACTTC once TRBD2 TRBJ2-5 TRBV5-5 14
CSVVANEQFF TGCAGCGTTGTAGCCAATGAGCAGTTCTTC NA NA TRBJ2-1 TRBV29-1 10
CASSPSDGPQEQYF TGTGCCAGCAGCCCCTCGGACGGCCCCCAGGAGCAGTACTTC NA NA TRBJ2-7 TRBV13 14
CASSEYLDTEAFF TGTGCCAGCAGTGAATATCTAGACACTGAAGCTTTCTTT few NA TRBJ1-1 TRBV25-1 13
CASSGGQGWDPGNTIYF TGCGCCAGCAGTGGTGGACAGGGATGGGACCCTGGAAACACCATATATTTT NA TRBD1 TRBJ1-3 TRBV10-1 17
CASSLGQSSEQYF TGTGCCAGCAGCTTGGGACAGTCCTCAGAGCAGTACTTC NA NA TRBJ2-7 TRBV5-6 13
CASSTGLAGGDTQYF TGTGCCAGCAGCACGGGACTAGCGGGGGGGGATACGCAGTATTTT once TRBD2 TRBJ2-3 TRBV7-9 15
CASSREGSYEQYF TGCGCCAGCAGCCGAGAGGGCTCCTACGAGCAGTACTTC few NA TRBJ2-7 TRBV4-1 13
CASSLRAAEAFF TGTGCCAGCAGCTTGAGGGCGGCTGAAGCTTTCTTT once NA TRBJ1-1 TRBV11-2 12
CASSDHLSGASLREQFF TGTGCCAGCAGCGACCATCTCTCGGGCGCAAGTTTACGGGAGCAGTTCTTC NA NA TRBJ2-1 TRBV9 17
CASSSRDLDSPLHF TGTGCCAGCAGTTCTAGGGATTTGGATTCACCCCTCCACTTT NA NA TRBJ1-6 TRBV6-5 14
CASSSEGQGVEEQYF TGTGCCAGCAGCTCCGAAGGACAGGGTGTAGAAGAGCAGTACTTC NA TRBD1 TRBJ2-7 TRBV7-8 15
CASSTGSSYNEQFF TGTGCCAGCTCAACCGGGAGCTCCTACAATGAGCAGTTCTTC NA NA TRBJ2-1 TRBV18 14
CASSPGQGGEQYF TGTGCCAGCAGTCCGGGACAGGGGGGCGAGCAGTACTTC once TRBD1 TRBJ2-7 TRBV5-8 13
CASSSFESNGELFF TGTGCCAGCAGCTCATTTGAGAGTAACGGGGAGCTGTTTTTT NA NA TRBJ2-2 TRBV7-9 14
CATSRDLALTSGNTIYF TGTGCCACCAGCAGAGATTTAGCGTTAACCTCTGGAAACACCATATATTTT NA NA TRBJ1-3 TRBV15 17
CASRDPGAYEQYF TGTGCCAGTAGGGACCCTGGCGCCTACGAGCAGTACTTC NA NA TRBJ2-7 TRBV19 13
CASSISSGRAEYEQYF TGTGCCAGTAGTATCTCTAGCGGGAGGGCTGAATACGAGCAGTACTTC NA TRBD2 TRBJ2-7 TRBV19 16
CASHRDRAGNQPQHF TGTGCCAGCCACCGGGACAGAGCGGGCAATCAGCCCCAGCATTTT NA TRBD1 TRBJ1-5 TRBV19 15
CASSDGAWGTEAFF TGTGCCAGTTCCGACGGAGCCTGGGGCACTGAAGCTTTCTTT NA NA TRBJ1-1 TRBV19 14
CASSQASGQRAYEQYF TGTGCCAGCAGCCAAGCCTCGGGACAGAGAGCCTACGAGCAGTACTTC NA TRBD1 TRBJ2-7 TRBV14 16
CASSPGTTYNEQFF TGTGCCAGCAGCCCCGGGACTACTTACAATGAGCAGTTCTTC NA TRBD2 TRBJ2-1 TRBV13 14
CASSRQDPGELFF TGTGCCAGCAGTAGGCAGGACCCCGGGGAGCTGTTTTTT NA NA TRBJ2-2 TRBV27 13
CASSLWQRDGYTF TGTGCCAGCAGTTTATGGCAGCGCGATGGCTACACCTTC NA NA TRBJ1-2 TRBV28 13
CASSELELYTEAFF TGCGCCAGCAGTGAGTTGGAACTTTACACTGAAGCTTTCTTT few NA TRBJ1-1 TRBV10-2 14
CASSESGTGSPLHF TGTGCCAGCAGCGAGTCAGGGACAGGTTCACCCCTCCACTTT NA TRBD1 TRBJ1-6 TRBV14 14
CASSLGTDALQYF TGTGCCAGCAGTTTGGGGACAGACGCCCTCCAGTACTTC NA TRBD1 TRBJ2-4 TRBV6-6 13
CASSVGGATNEKLFF TGTGCCAGCAGCGTAGGTGGAGCAACTAATGAAAAACTGTTTTTT NA NA TRBJ1-4 TRBV9 15
CASSLLSGTNTEAFF TGTGCCAGCAGTTTATTGTCAGGAACTAACACTGAAGCTTTCTTT NA NA TRBJ1-1 TRBV28 15
CASSLGAGRGYTF TGTGCCAGCAGCTTGGGGGCAGGCCGGGGCTACACCTTC NA NA TRBJ1-2 TRBV5-6 13
CASSSTQGLETQYF TGTGCCAGCAGCTCGACCCAGGGTTTAGAGACCCAGTACTTC few NA TRBJ2-5 TRBV7-9 14
CASSTSTLDNEQFF TGTGCCAGCAGCACTAGCACCCTGGACAATGAGCAGTTCTTC NA NA TRBJ2-1 TRBV2 14
CASSQDPKNTEAFF TGCGCCAGCAGCCAAGATCCGAAGAACACTGAAGCTTTCTTT NA NA TRBJ1-1 TRBV4-3 14
CASSPSVQGHSPLHF TGCGCCAGCAGCCCGAGCGTTCAGGGGCATTCACCCCTCCACTTT NA NA TRBJ1-6 TRBV4-1 15
CASSAIQGTSEKLFF TGTGCCAGCAGCGCTATACAGGGAACGAGTGAAAAACTGTTTTTT NA NA TRBJ1-4 TRBV9 15
CSPHVASGAGETQYF TGCAGCCCTCATGTGGCTAGCGGGGCGGGGGAGACCCAGTACTTC NA TRBD2 TRBJ2-5 TRBV29-1 15
CASSWQSTRGLYEQYF TGTGCCAGCAGCTGGCAGTCGACCAGGGGGCTATACGAGCAGTACTTC medium-sized TRBD1 TRBJ2-7 TRBV5-6 16
CASSPSPGQGTDTQYF TGTGCCAGCAGCCCCTCCCCGGGACAGGGAACAGATACGCAGTATTTT NA TRBD1 TRBJ2-3 TRBV4-2 16
CASSYGTGNYGYTF TGTGCCAGCAGTTACGGGACGGGGAACTATGGCTACACCTTC NA NA TRBJ1-2 TRBV6-6 14
CASSFREGNSPLHF TGTGCCAGTAGTTTCAGGGAGGGGAATTCACCCCTCCACTTT NA NA TRBJ1-6 TRBV5-4 14
CASSPRDTPQETQYF TGTGCCAGCTCACCCCGGGACACCCCTCAAGAGACCCAGTACTTC NA NA TRBJ2-5 TRBV18 15
CASAPGSLWDEQYF TGCGCCAGCGCCCCAGGCAGCCTTTGGGACGAGCAGTACTTC few NA TRBJ2-7 TRBV10-2 14
CASSLEYNEQFF TGTGCCAGCAGTTTAGAGTACAATGAGCAGTTCTTC few NA TRBJ2-1 TRBV28 12
CASSPSGGPDQETQYF TGTGCCAGCAGTCCTAGCGGGGGGCCCGATCAAGAGACCCAGTACTTC NA TRBD2 TRBJ2-5 TRBV27 16
CASSLELSNQPQHF TGTGCCAGCAGCTTAGAGTTGAGCAATCAGCCCCAGCATTTT NA NA TRBJ1-5 TRBV11-2 14